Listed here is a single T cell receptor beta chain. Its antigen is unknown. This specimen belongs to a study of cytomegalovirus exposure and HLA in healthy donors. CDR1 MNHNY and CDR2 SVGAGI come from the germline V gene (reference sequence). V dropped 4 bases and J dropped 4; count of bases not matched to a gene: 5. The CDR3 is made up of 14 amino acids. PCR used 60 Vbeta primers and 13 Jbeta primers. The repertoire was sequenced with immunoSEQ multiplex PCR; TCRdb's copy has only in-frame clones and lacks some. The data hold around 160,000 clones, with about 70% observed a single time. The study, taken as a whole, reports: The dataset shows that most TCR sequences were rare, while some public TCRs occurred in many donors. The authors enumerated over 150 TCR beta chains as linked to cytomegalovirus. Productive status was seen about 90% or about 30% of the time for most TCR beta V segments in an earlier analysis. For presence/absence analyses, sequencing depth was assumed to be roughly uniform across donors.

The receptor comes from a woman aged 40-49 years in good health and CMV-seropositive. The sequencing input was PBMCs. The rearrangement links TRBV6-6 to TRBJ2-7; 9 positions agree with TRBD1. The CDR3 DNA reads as TGTGCCAGCAGTTCCGCGGGACAGGGTTACGAGCAGTACTTC. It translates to CASSSAGQGYEQYF.